A selection of T cell receptor beta chains follows, all from one sample in a study of molecular identifiers for immune sequencing clone quantification. Each CDR3 protein is one row after TCRdb ran MiXCR on the PCR reads. The data hold 550,000 to 750,000 distinct CDR3 sequences, with about 20% observed a single time. The specimen was naive CD8+ T cells from blood, with Jurkat cell RNA spiked in. These receptors came from a human donor in good health. Some libraries in this study had Jurkat cell RNA spiked in. Both conserved end residues are part of each CDR3. Fields, in order: clone size, V gene, D gene, J gene, CDR3 protein, CDR3 DNA. D genes are given only for firm matches. Clone size is not always given. Where it is, it says once, few, many or a class for expanded clones.

clone_size: many
v_call: TRBV5-1
d_call: NA
j_call: TRBJ2-7
cdr3_aa: CASSLVAGDFYEQYF
cdr3_nt: TGCGCCAGCAGCTTGGTCGCGGGCGACTTCTACGAGCAGTACTTC

clone_size: NA
v_call: TRBV2
d_call: NA
j_call: TRBJ2-1
cdr3_aa: CASSDSAYNEQFF
cdr3_nt: TGTGCCAGCAGTGACAGTGCCTACAATGAGCAGTTCTTC

clone_size: few
v_call: TRBV28
d_call: NA
j_call: TRBJ2-7
cdr3_aa: CASSLSSPYEQYF
cdr3_nt: TGTGCCAGCAGTTTATCCTCCCCCTACGAGCAGTACTTC

clone_size: NA
v_call: TRBV6-5
d_call: NA
j_call: TRBJ1-4
cdr3_aa: CASSNSATNEKLFF
cdr3_nt: TGTGCCAGCTCAAACAGCGCAACTAATGAAAAACTGTTTTTT

clone_size: many
v_call: TRBV29-1
d_call: NA
j_call: TRBJ2-7
cdr3_aa: CSVDGMNSYEQYF
cdr3_nt: TGCAGCGTTGACGGGATGAACTCCTACGAGCAGTACTTC

clone_size: NA
v_call: TRBV10-1
d_call: NA
j_call: TRBJ2-3
cdr3_aa: CASSEWLAQDPSTDTQYF
cdr3_nt: TGCGCCAGCAGTGAATGGCTAGCCCAGGATCCTAGCACAGATACGCAGTATTTT

clone_size: NA
v_call: TRBV13
d_call: TRBD2
j_call: TRBJ2-5
cdr3_aa: CASSPKRGQETQYF
cdr3_nt: TGTGCCAGCAGCCCAAAGCGGGGTCAAGAGACCCAGTACTTC

clone_size: many
v_call: TRBV12-3/TRBV12-4
d_call: TRBD1
j_call: TRBJ1-1
cdr3_aa: CASSQGGVEAFF
cdr3_nt: TGTGCCAGCAGCCAGGGGGGGGTCGAAGCTTTCTTT

clone_size: NA
v_call: TRBV7-3
d_call: TRBD2
j_call: TRBJ2-2
cdr3_aa: CASSYLAGGSGELFF
cdr3_nt: TGTGCCAGCAGCTATCTAGCGGGAGGATCCGGGGAGCTGTTTTTT

clone_size: many
v_call: TRBV7-2
d_call: NA
j_call: TRBJ2-1
cdr3_aa: CASSLSVGGTYNEQFF
cdr3_nt: TGTGCCAGCAGCTTATCGGTGGGAGGAACCTACAATGAGCAGTTCTTC

clone_size: many
v_call: TRBV4-1
d_call: NA
j_call: TRBJ1-4
cdr3_aa: CASSHRQPTNEKLFF
cdr3_nt: TGCGCCAGCAGCCACCGACAGCCAACTAATGAAAAACTGTTTTTT

clone_size: many
v_call: TRBV4-1
d_call: TRBD1
j_call: TRBJ1-6
cdr3_aa: CASSQESGTVNSPLHF
cdr3_nt: TGCGCCAGCAGCCAAGAATCTGGGACAGTTAATTCACCCCTCCACTTT

clone_size: many
v_call: TRBV4-1
d_call: TRBD1
j_call: TRBJ1-1
cdr3_aa: CASSARDRGTEAFF
cdr3_nt: TGCGCCAGCAGCGCCCGGGACAGGGGCACTGAAGCTTTCTTT

clone_size: many
v_call: TRBV7-9
d_call: NA
j_call: TRBJ2-1
cdr3_aa: CASSPGPRSSYNEQFF
cdr3_nt: TGTGCCAGCAGCCCCGGTCCGCGAAGCTCCTACAATGAGCAGTTCTTC

clone_size: many
v_call: TRBV5-6
d_call: TRBD1
j_call: TRBJ1-1
cdr3_aa: CASSQADRASTEAFF
cdr3_nt: TGTGCCAGCAGCCAAGCTGACAGGGCCTCAACTGAAGCTTTCTTT

clone_size: many
v_call: TRBV7-6
d_call: TRBD1
j_call: TRBJ2-7
cdr3_aa: CASSLVQGPAYEQYF
cdr3_nt: TGTGCCAGCAGCTTAGTACAGGGGCCCGCCTACGAGCAGTACTTC

clone_size: few
v_call: TRBV2
d_call: TRBD1
j_call: TRBJ1-1
cdr3_aa: CASSGPSGGTEAFF
cdr3_nt: TGTGCCAGCAGTGGGCCCTCAGGGGGCACTGAAGCTTTCTTT

clone_size: many
v_call: TRBV9
d_call: NA
j_call: TRBJ2-5
cdr3_aa: CASSVYDQETQYF
cdr3_nt: TGTGCCAGCAGCGTTTATGATCAAGAGACCCAGTACTTC

clone_size: many
v_call: TRBV28
d_call: TRBD1
j_call: TRBJ2-4
cdr3_aa: CASSLGTGGLSIQYF
cdr3_nt: TGTGCCAGCAGCCTCGGGACAGGGGGGTTGAGCATTCAGTACTTC

clone_size: NA
v_call: TRBV7-9
d_call: NA
j_call: TRBJ2-7
cdr3_aa: CASTRGGEQYF
cdr3_nt: TGTGCCAGCACGAGGGGCGGCGAGCAGTACTTC

clone_size: many
v_call: TRBV11-2
d_call: TRBD1
j_call: TRBJ2-3
cdr3_aa: CASSHGTGGLDTQYF
cdr3_nt: TGTGCCAGCAGCCACGGGACAGGGGGATTAGATACGCAGTATTTT

clone_size: NA
v_call: TRBV27
d_call: TRBD2
j_call: TRBJ2-1
cdr3_aa: CASSLESWSSGNEQFF
cdr3_nt: TGTGCCAGCAGTTTGGAGAGTTGGTCTAGCGGCAATGAGCAGTTCTTC

clone_size: NA
v_call: TRBV7-9
d_call: TRBD1
j_call: TRBJ1-3
cdr3_aa: CASSSRDRGSGNTIYF
cdr3_nt: TGTGCCAGCAGCTCAAGGGACAGGGGTTCTGGAAACACCATATATTTT

clone_size: few
v_call: TRBV19
d_call: TRBD1
j_call: TRBJ2-3
cdr3_aa: CASSPGQVLTDTQYF
cdr3_nt: TGTGCCAGTAGTCCGGGACAGGTTTTGACAGATACGCAGTATTTT